These T cell receptor beta chains were read from a single sample in a study of T cell responses to AZD1222 COVID-19 vaccine. Method: immunoSEQ multiplex PCR; TCRdb's copy keeps in-frame clones and lacks some. The sample has about 60,000 clones, around 84% seen once; the top ten hold less than 9.5%. The material was peripheral blood, obtained on day 0 of AZD1222 vaccination. Receptors were obtained from an adult in good health. Each CDR3 is given with its conserved first and last residue. D genes are given only for firm matches. Clone size is shown for a subset of rows, as once, few, many or a class of expanded clone.

abundance: .
j_gene: TRBJ2-7
d_gene: TRBD1
v_gene: TRBV7-9
CDR3nt: TGTGCCAGCAGCTTAGCCGCGGACAGGGTTGGAGAGCAGTACTTC
CDR3aa: CASSLAADRVGEQYF

abundance: .
j_gene: TRBJ2-7
d_gene: TRBD1
v_gene: TRBV4-3
CDR3nt: TGCGCCAGCAGCCAAACAGGGGCGATACCCTACGAGCAGTACTTC
CDR3aa: CASSQTGAIPYEQYF

abundance: .
j_gene: TRBJ2-7
d_gene: .
v_gene: TRBV27
CDR3nt: TGTGCCAGCAGTTTAGTGCAGGGGACCCCCTACGAGCAGTACTTC
CDR3aa: CASSLVQGTPYEQYF

abundance: .
j_gene: TRBJ2-7
d_gene: .
v_gene: TRBV11-3
CDR3nt: TGTGCCAGCAGCTCCCACTATTACGAGCAGTACTTC
CDR3aa: CASSSHYYEQYF

abundance: .
j_gene: TRBJ1-1
d_gene: TRBD1
v_gene: TRBV7-2
CDR3nt: TGTGCCAGCAGCTTGGACAGGGTGAACACTGAAGCTTTCTTT
CDR3aa: CASSLDRVNTEAFF

abundance: .
j_gene: TRBJ1-4
d_gene: .
v_gene: TRBV7-9
CDR3nt: TGTGCCAGCAGCTTAGGCAGGGGCGCTAATGAAAAACTGTTTTTT
CDR3aa: CASSLGRGANEKLFF

abundance: once
j_gene: TRBJ2-7
d_gene: TRBD1
v_gene: TRBV19
CDR3nt: TGTGCCAGTAGTATAGAGGGGACAGGGGCCTACGAGCAGTACTTC
CDR3aa: CASSIEGTGAYEQYF

abundance: .
j_gene: TRBJ1-5
d_gene: .
v_gene: TRBV7-8
CDR3nt: TGTGCCAGCAGACGGGGGGTGGGCGATCAGCCCCAGCATTTT
CDR3aa: CASRRGVGDQPQHF

abundance: once
j_gene: TRBJ2-5
d_gene: TRBD2
v_gene: TRBV19
CDR3nt: TGTGCCAGTTCCACCGGGGTAGCGGGGAAAGAGACCCAGTACTTC
CDR3aa: CASSTGVAGKETQYF

abundance: .
j_gene: TRBJ1-2
d_gene: TRBD1
v_gene: TRBV5-1
CDR3nt: TGCGCCAGCAGCGTACAGGGGGAACCTTCTACTAACTATGGCTACACCTTC
CDR3aa: CASSVQGEPSTNYGYTF

abundance: .
j_gene: TRBJ1-2
d_gene: .
v_gene: TRBV2
CDR3nt: TGTGCCAGTAGTAAAGAGGGCTCTATCCATGGCTACACCTTC
CDR3aa: CASSKEGSIHGYTF

abundance: .
j_gene: TRBJ1-6
d_gene: .
v_gene: TRBV9
CDR3nt: TGTGCCAGCAGCGCGTCCGCCTATAATTCACCCCTCCACTTT
CDR3aa: CASSASAYNSPLHF

abundance: once
j_gene: TRBJ2-7
d_gene: .
v_gene: TRBV12-3/TRBV12-4
CDR3nt: TGTGCCAGCAGTTTAGACTCGACCTACGAGCAGTACTTC
CDR3aa: CASSLDSTYEQYF

abundance: once
j_gene: TRBJ1-1
d_gene: .
v_gene: TRBV7-9
CDR3nt: TGTGCCAGCAGCCCCGGGGGACCGAACACTGAAGCTTTCTTT
CDR3aa: CASSPGGPNTEAFF

abundance: .
j_gene: TRBJ1-1
d_gene: TRBD1
v_gene: TRBV12-3/TRBV12-4
CDR3nt: TGTGCCAGCAGTTTTCGAGGGGGCGGGGTGGCTTTCTTT
CDR3aa: CASSFRGGGVAFF

abundance: .
j_gene: TRBJ1-3
d_gene: TRBD1
v_gene: TRBV10-3
CDR3nt: TGTGCCATCAGTACAGGACAGGACTCTGGAAACACCATATATTTT
CDR3aa: CAISTGQDSGNTIYF

abundance: once
j_gene: TRBJ2-2
d_gene: .
v_gene: TRBV19
CDR3nt: TGTGCCAGTAGTATGGGACACCTAAACACCGGGGAGCTGTTTTTT
CDR3aa: CASSMGHLNTGELFF

abundance: .
j_gene: TRBJ2-2
d_gene: .
v_gene: TRBV19
CDR3nt: TGTGCCAGTAGTATAGTCGAGGGGGGAACCGGGGAGCTGTTTTTT
CDR3aa: CASSIVEGGTGELFF

abundance: few
j_gene: TRBJ1-5
d_gene: TRBD1
v_gene: TRBV7-2
CDR3nt: TGTGCCAGCAGCCGTCGACAGGGAGGCGACCAGCCCCAGCATTTT
CDR3aa: CASSRRQGGDQPQHF

abundance: .
j_gene: TRBJ2-5
d_gene: TRBD2
v_gene: TRBV7-2
CDR3nt: TGTGCCAGCAGCTCCCCGGGGGGGGAAGAGACCCAGTACTTC
CDR3aa: CASSSPGGEETQYF

abundance: few
j_gene: TRBJ1-3
d_gene: .
v_gene: TRBV19
CDR3nt: TGTGCCAGTAGTATGGCAACTGGAAACACCATATATTTT
CDR3aa: CASSMATGNTIYF

abundance: few
j_gene: TRBJ2-1
d_gene: TRBD2
v_gene: TRBV4-2
CDR3nt: TGTGCCAGCAGCCAAGATCGGGGTCCTAGCGGGGGACAGTTCTTC
CDR3aa: CASSQDRGPSGGQFF

abundance: .
j_gene: TRBJ1-2
d_gene: .
v_gene: TRBV18
CDR3nt: TGTGCCAGCTCACCGGCGCAGGAAAACCCCTATGGCTACACCTTC
CDR3aa: CASSPAQENPYGYTF

abundance: .
j_gene: TRBJ1-6
d_gene: .
v_gene: TRBV7-9
CDR3nt: TGTGCCAGTTCTCAAAGCGGACTGACAAATTCACCCCTCCACTTT
CDR3aa: CASSQSGLTNSPLHF

abundance: .
j_gene: TRBJ1-5
d_gene: .
v_gene: TRBV7-6
CDR3nt: TGTGCCAGCAGCTTATCCGGCTCCCTCAATCAGCCCCAGCATTTT
CDR3aa: CASSLSGSLNQPQHF

abundance: .
j_gene: TRBJ1-4
d_gene: .
v_gene: TRBV5-5
CDR3nt: TGTGCCAGCAGCTTGGTGGGGGAGACTAATGAAAAACTGTTTTTT
CDR3aa: CASSLVGETNEKLFF

abundance: .
j_gene: TRBJ1-2
d_gene: .
v_gene: TRBV7-9
CDR3nt: TGTGCCAGCAGCTTAGGGAACTATGGCTACACCTTC
CDR3aa: CASSLGNYGYTF

abundance: .
j_gene: TRBJ1-1
d_gene: .
v_gene: TRBV4-2
CDR3nt: TGTGCCAGCAGCCCGACGGGGGGACACACTGAAGCTTTCTTT
CDR3aa: CASSPTGGHTEAFF

abundance: .
j_gene: TRBJ1-1
d_gene: .
v_gene: TRBV7-2
CDR3nt: TGTGCCAGCAGCTTAAGGATGAGCACTGAAGCTTTCTTT
CDR3aa: CASSLRMSTEAFF

abundance: .
j_gene: TRBJ1-5
d_gene: TRBD1
v_gene: TRBV19
CDR3nt: TGTGCCAGTAGTATTGGACAGGGCGGTCAGCCCCAGCATTTT
CDR3aa: CASSIGQGGQPQHF

abundance: .
j_gene: TRBJ2-2
d_gene: .
v_gene: TRBV5-6
CDR3nt: TGTGCCAGCAGCTTGTTACAGTTTAACACCGGGGAGCTGTTTTTT
CDR3aa: CASSLLQFNTGELFF

abundance: few
j_gene: TRBJ2-7
d_gene: .
v_gene: TRBV30
CDR3nt: TGTGCCTGGAGTGTAGGGCAGGGGGGCTCCTACGAGCAGTACTTC
CDR3aa: CAWSVGQGGSYEQYF

abundance: .
j_gene: TRBJ2-5
d_gene: TRBD2
v_gene: TRBV12-3/TRBV12-4
CDR3nt: TGTGCCAGCAGTTTAGGTGCTAGCGGGACCCAGTACTTC
CDR3aa: CASSLGASGTQYF

abundance: .
j_gene: TRBJ2-5
d_gene: .
v_gene: TRBV7-9
CDR3nt: TGTGCCAGCAGGGCGGGACAGAAGACCCAGTACTTC
CDR3aa: CASRAGQKTQYF

abundance: .
j_gene: TRBJ2-3
d_gene: TRBD2
v_gene: TRBV5-1
CDR3nt: TGCGCCAGCAGCTTAACCGGGACTAGCGGGGGGATTGGCACAGATACGCAGTATTTT
CDR3aa: CASSLTGTSGGIGTDTQYF

abundance: once
j_gene: TRBJ2-7
d_gene: .
v_gene: TRBV7-2
CDR3nt: TGTGCCAGCAGCCCAGAGTCAGGGGTCGAGCAGTACTTC
CDR3aa: CASSPESGVEQYF

abundance: .
j_gene: TRBJ1-6
d_gene: .
v_gene: TRBV5-1
CDR3nt: TGCGCCAGCAGCTGGGACTATAATTCACCCCTCCACTTT
CDR3aa: CASSWDYNSPLHF

abundance: .
j_gene: TRBJ1-1
d_gene: TRBD1
v_gene: TRBV14
CDR3nt: TGTGCCAGCAGCCTACAGGGGTGGGGGACGGGGACTGAAGCTTTCTTT
CDR3aa: CASSLQGWGTGTEAFF

abundance: .
j_gene: TRBJ2-5
d_gene: .
v_gene: TRBV6-2/TRBV6-3
CDR3nt: TGTGCCAGCAACCCCTCCCTCGCGGGGAGAGAGACCCAGTACTTC
CDR3aa: CASNPSLAGRETQYF

abundance: .
j_gene: TRBJ1-1
d_gene: TRBD1
v_gene: TRBV6-5
CDR3nt: TGTGCCAGCAGTTACTCCTTGGGACAGGGGGAAGCTTTCTTT
CDR3aa: CASSYSLGQGEAFF

abundance: .
j_gene: TRBJ1-3
d_gene: TRBD1
v_gene: TRBV30
CDR3nt: TGTGCCTGGAGTCAGGGGGCGATCTCTGGAAACACCATATATTTT
CDR3aa: CAWSQGAISGNTIYF

abundance: .
j_gene: TRBJ1-2
d_gene: .
v_gene: TRBV5-1
CDR3nt: TGCGCCAGCAAGGAACAAGCGCAACTACCTAACTATGGCTACACCTTC
CDR3aa: CASKEQAQLPNYGYTF